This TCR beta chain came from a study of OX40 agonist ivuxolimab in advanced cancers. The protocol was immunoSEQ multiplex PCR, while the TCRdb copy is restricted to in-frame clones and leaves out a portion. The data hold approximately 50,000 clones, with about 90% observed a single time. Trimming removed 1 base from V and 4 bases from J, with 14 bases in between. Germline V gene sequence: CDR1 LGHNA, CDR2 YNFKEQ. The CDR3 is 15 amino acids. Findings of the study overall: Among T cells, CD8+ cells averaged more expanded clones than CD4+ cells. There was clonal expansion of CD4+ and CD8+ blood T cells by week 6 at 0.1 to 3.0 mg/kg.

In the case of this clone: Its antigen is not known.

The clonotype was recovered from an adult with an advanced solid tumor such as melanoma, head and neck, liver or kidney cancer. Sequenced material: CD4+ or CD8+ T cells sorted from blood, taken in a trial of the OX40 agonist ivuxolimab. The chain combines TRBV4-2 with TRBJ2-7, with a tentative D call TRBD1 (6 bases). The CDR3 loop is CASSQVVQGGYEQYF. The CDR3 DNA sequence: TGTGCCAGCAGCCAAGTTGTACAGGGCGGGTACGAGCAGTACTTC.